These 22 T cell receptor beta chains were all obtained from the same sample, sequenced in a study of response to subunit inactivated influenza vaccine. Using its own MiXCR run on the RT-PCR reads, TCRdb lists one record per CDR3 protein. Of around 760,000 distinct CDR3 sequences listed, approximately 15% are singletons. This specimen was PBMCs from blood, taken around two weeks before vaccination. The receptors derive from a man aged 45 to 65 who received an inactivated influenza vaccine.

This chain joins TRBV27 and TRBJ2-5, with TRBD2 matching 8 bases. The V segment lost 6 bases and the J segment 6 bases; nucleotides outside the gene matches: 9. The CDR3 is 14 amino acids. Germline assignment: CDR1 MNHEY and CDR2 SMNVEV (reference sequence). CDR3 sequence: CASSLGGLEKTQYF. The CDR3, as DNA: TGTGCCAGCAGCCTGGGGGGACTAGAAAAGACCCAGTACTTC.

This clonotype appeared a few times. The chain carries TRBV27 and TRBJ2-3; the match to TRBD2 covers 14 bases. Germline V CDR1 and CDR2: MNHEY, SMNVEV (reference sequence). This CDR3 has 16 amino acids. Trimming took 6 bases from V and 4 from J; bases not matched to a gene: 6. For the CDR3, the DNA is TGTGCCAGCAGCAAGACTAGCGGGAGGGCCCCAGATACGCAGTATTTT. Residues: CASSKTSGRAPDTQYF.

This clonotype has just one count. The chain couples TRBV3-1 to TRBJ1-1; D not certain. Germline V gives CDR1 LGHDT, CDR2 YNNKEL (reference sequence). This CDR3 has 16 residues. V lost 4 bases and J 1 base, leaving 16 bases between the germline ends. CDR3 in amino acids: CASSPYLPSTNTEAFF. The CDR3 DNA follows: TGTGCCAGCAGCCCGTACCTACCTTCCACGAACACTGAAGCTTTCTTT.

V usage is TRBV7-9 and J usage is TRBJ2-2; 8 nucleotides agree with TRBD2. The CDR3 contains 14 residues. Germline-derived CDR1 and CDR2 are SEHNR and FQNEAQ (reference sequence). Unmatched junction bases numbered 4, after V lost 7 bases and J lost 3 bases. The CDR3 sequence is CASTTGGDTGELFF. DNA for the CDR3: TGTGCCAGCACGACCGGGGGGGACACCGGGGAGCTGTTTTTT.

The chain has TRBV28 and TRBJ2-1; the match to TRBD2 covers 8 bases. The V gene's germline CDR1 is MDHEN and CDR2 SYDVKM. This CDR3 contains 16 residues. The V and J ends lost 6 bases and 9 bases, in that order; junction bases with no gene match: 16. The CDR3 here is CASRDLGGGLIGEQFF. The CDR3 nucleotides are TGTGCCAGCAGGGACCTCGGGGGGGGCCTAATTGGTGAGCAGTTCTTC. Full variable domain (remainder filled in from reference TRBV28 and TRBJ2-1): DVKVTQSSRYLVKRTGEKVFLECVQDMDHENMFWYRQDPGLGLRLIYFSYDVKMKEKGDIPEGYSVSREKKERFSLILESASTNQTSMYLCASRDLGGGLIGEQFFGPGTRLTVL.

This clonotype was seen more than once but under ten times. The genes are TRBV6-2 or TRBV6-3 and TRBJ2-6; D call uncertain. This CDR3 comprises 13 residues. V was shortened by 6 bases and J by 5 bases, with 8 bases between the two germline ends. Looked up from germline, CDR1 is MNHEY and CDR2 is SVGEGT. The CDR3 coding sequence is TGTGCCAGCAGCCTCGGGTGGGCCAACGTCCTGACTTTC. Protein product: CASSLGWANVLTF.

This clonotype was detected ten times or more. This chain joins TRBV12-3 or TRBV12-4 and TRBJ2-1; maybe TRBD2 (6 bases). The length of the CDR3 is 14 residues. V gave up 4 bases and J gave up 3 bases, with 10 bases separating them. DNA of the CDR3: TGTGCCAGCAGTTCCGGGAGAGTCTACAATGAGCAGTTCTTC. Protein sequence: CASSSGRVYNEQFF.

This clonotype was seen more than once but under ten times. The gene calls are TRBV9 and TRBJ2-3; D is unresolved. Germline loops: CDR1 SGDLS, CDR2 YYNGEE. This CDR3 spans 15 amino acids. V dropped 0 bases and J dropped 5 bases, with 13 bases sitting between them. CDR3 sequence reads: CASSVGGFKGDTQYF. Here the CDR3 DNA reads TGTGCCAGCAGCGTAGGCGGATTCAAGGGAGATACGCAGTATTTT.

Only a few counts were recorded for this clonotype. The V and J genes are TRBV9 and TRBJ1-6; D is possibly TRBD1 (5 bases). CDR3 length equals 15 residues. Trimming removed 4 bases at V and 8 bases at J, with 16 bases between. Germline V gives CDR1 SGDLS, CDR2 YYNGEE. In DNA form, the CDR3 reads TGTGCCAGCAGCTCCCGGGACCTCGGGCATTCACCCCTCCACTTT. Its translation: CASSSRDLGHSPLHF.

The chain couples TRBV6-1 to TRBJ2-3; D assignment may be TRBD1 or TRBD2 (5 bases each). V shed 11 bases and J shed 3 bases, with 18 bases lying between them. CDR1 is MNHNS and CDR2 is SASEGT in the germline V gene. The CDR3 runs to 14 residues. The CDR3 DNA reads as TGTGCCGCCTTACGGGGCGGTAGGACAGATACGCAGTATTTT. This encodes CAALRGGRTDTQYF.

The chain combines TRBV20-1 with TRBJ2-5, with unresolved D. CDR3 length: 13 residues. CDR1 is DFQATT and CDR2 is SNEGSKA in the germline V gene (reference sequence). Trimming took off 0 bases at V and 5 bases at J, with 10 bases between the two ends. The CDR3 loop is CSARDALGETQYF. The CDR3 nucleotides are TGCAGTGCTAGAGATGCGCTCGGCGAGACCCAGTACTTC.

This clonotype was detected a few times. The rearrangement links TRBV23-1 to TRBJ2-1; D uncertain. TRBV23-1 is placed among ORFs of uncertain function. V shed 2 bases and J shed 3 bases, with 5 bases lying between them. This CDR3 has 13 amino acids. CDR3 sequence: CASSQNIYNEQFF. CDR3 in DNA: TGCGCCAGCAGTCAAAACATCTACAATGAGCAGTTCTTC.

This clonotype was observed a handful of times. CDR3 bases: TGCAGTGCGAAACTCGAACAGGGGTTAGGCTATAATTCACCCCTCCACTTT. This sequence encodes CSAKLEQGLGYNSPLHF. The chain is built from TRBV20-1 and TRBJ1-6; TRBD1 agrees at 7 bases. The CDR3 spans 17 residues. Germline V gives CDR1 DFQATT, CDR2 SNEGSKA (reference sequence). V shed 6 bases and J 3 bases; nucleotides not matched to a gene: 14.

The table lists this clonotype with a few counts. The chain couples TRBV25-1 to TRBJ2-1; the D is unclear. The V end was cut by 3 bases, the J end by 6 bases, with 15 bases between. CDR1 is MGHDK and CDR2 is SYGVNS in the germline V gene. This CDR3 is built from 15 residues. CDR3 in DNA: TGTGCCAGCAGTGAGCTGGGATCTTTCTCCAATGAGCAGTTCTTC. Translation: CASSELGSFSNEQFF.

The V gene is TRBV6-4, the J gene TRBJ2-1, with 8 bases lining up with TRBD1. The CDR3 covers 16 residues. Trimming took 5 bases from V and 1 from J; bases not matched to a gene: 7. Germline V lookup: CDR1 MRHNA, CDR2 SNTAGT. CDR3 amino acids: CASSPQGTGSYNEQFF. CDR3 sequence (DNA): TGTGCCAGCAGTCCCCAGGGGACAGGTTCCTACAATGAGCAGTTCTTC.

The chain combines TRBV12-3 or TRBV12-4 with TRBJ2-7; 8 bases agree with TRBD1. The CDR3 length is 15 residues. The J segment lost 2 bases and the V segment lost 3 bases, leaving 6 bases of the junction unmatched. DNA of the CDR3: TGTGCCAGCAGTTTTATGGCGGGACAGGCCTACGAGCAGTACTTC. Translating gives CASSFMAGQAYEQYF.

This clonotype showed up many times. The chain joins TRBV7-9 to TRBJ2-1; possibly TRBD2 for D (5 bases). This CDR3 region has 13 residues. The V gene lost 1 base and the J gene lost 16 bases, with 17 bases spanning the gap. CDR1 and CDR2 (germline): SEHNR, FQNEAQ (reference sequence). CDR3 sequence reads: CASSLVRAERGFF. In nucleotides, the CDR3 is TGTGCCAGCAGCTTAGTGCGGGCGGAGCGAGGCTTCTTC.

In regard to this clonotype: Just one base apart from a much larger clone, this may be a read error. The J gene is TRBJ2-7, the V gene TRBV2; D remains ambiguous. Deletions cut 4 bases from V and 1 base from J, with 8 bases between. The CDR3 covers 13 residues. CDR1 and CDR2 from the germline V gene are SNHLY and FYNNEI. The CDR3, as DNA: TGTGCCAGCAGTGTGCAGGATTCCTACGAGCAGTACTTC. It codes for CASSVQDSYEQYF.

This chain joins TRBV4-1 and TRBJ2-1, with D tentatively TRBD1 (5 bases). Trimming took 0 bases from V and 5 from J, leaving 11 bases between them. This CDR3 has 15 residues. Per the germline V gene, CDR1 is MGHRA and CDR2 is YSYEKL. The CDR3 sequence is CASSQEGRINNEQFF. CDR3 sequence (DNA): TGCGCCAGCAGCCAAGAGGGGCGGATTAACAATGAGCAGTTCTTC.

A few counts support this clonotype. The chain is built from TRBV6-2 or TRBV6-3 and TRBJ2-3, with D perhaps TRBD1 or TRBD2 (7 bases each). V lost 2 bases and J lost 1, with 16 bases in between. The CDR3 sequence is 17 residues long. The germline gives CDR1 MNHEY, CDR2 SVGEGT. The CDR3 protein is CASSYPGRGRRTDTQYF. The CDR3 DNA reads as TGTGCCAGCAGTTACCCAGGGAGGGGGCGTCGCACAGATACGCAGTATTTT.

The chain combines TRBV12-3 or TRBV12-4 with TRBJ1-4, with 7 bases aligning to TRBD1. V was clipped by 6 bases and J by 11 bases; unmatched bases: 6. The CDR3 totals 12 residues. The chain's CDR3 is CASRADRDKLFF. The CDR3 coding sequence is TGTGCCAGCAGAGCCGACAGGGACAAACTGTTTTTT.

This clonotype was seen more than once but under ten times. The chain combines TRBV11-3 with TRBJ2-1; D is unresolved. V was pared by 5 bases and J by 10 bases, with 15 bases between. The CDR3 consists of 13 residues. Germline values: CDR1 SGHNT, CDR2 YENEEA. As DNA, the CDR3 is TGTGCCAGCAGCCCCTACTCAGGTCGAGAGCAGTTCTTC. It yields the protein CASSPYSGREQFF. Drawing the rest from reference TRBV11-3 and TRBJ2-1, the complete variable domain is EAGVVQSPRYKIIEKKQPVAFWCNPISGHNTLYWYLQNLGQGPELLIRYENEEAVDDSQLPKDRFSAERLKGVDSTLKIQPAELGDSAVYLCASSPYSGREQFFGPGTRLTVL.